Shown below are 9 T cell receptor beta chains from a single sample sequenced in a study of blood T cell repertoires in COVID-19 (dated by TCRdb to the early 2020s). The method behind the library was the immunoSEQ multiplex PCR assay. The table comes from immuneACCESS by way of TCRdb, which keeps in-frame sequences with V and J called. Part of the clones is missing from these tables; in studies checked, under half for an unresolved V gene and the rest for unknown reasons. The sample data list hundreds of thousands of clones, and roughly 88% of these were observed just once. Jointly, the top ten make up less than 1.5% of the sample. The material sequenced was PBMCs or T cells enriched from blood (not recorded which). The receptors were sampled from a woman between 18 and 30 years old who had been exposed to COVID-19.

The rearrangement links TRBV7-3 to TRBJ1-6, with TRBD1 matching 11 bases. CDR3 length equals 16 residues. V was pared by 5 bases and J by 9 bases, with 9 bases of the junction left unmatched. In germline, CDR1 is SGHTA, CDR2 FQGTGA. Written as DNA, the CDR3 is TGTGCCAGCAGCCAACGAACGGGGACAGGGGGTTCACCCCTCCACTTT. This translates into CASSQRTGTGGSPLHF.

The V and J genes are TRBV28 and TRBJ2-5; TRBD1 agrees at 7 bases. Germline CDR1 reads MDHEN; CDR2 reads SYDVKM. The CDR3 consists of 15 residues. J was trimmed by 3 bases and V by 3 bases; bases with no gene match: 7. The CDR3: CASSFPGTAKETQYF. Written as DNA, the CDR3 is TGTGCCAGCAGTTTTCCAGGGACAGCTAAAGAGACCCAGTACTTC.

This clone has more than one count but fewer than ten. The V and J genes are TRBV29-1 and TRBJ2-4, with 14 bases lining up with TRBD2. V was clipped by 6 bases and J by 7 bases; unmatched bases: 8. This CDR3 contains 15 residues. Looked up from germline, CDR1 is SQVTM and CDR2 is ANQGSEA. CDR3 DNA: TGCAGCGTGGAGACTAGCGGGAGGGCCTCGAACATTCAGTACTTC. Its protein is CSVETSGRASNIQYF.

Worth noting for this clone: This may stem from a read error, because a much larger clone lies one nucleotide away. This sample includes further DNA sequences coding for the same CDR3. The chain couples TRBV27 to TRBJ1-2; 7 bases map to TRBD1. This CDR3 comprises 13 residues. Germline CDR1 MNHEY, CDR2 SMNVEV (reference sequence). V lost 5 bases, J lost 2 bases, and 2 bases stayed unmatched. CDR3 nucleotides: TGTGCCAGCAGTCCGGACAGGAACTATGGCTACACCTTC. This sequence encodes CASSPDRNYGYTF.

CDR3 region: CASSLTPPNEQFF. For the CDR3, the DNA is TGTGCCAGTAGTCTCACTCCCCCCAATGAGCAGTTCTTC. The chain employs TRBV19 and TRBJ2-1; D ambiguous. The CDR3 is made up of 13 amino acids. V shed 5 bases and J shed 6 bases, with 11 bases lying between them. Germline assignment: CDR1 LNHDA and CDR2 SQIVND (reference sequence).

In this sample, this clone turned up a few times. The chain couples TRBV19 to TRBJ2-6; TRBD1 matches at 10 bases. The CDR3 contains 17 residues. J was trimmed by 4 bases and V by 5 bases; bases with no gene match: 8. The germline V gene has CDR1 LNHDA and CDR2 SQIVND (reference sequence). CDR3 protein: CASSPGQGSSGANVLTF. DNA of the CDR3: TGTGCCAGTAGTCCGGGACAGGGGAGCTCCGGGGCCAACGTCCTGACTTTC.

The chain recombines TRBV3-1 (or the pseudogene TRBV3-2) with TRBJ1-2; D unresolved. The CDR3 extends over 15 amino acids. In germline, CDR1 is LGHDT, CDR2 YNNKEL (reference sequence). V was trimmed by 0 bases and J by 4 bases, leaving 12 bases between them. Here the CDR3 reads CASSQERGDPYGYTF. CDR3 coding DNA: TGTGCCAGCAGCCAAGAACGGGGAGACCCCTATGGCTACACCTTC.

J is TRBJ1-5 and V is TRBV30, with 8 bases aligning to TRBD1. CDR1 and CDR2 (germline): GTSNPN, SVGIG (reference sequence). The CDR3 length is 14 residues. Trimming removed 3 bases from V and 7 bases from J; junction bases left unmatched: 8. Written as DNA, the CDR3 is TGTGCCTGGAGAGAACAGGGGGGGGCCCAGCCCCAGCATTTT. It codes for CAWREQGGAQPQHF.

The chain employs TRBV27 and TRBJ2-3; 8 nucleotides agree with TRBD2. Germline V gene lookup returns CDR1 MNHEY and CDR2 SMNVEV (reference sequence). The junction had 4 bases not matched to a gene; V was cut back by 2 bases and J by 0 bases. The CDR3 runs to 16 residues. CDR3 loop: CASSLVLAESTDTQYF. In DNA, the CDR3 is TGTGCCAGCAGTTTAGTACTAGCGGAAAGCACAGATACGCAGTATTTT.